This T cell receptor beta chain was retrieved from a study of cytomegalovirus exposure and HLA in healthy donors. Details on this clone: Its antigen remains unknown.

The PCR contained 60 Vbeta and 13 Jbeta primers. How the authors handled the data: Later, an analysis found around 77 million unique TCR beta chains, and roughly 10 million of these were shared. Profiling relied on immunoSEQ multiplex PCR, and the TCRdb table lists in-frame clones only, not all of them. For V, J and clone size, that table is used; D and trimming come from the DNA. This sample yields about 140,000 clones, of which approximately 80% are seen a single time; 2% to 3% belongs to the top ten. V dropped 3 bases and J dropped 9; count of bases not matched to a gene: 7. Germline V lookup: CDR1 SGHDT, CDR2 YYEEEE. The CDR3 length is 15 residues. General study results and limits: Generally TCR sequences proved uncommon, though certain public TCRs appeared in numerous donors. Immune exposure information available was restricted to CMV serostatus. In a later analysis, DRB1 alleles had the most associated TCRs; HLA-C alleles the fewest.

Sequenced sample: PBMCs. This TCR came from a woman aged 18-30 years in good health and CMV-seropositive. This chain connects TRBV5-6 to TRBJ2-1; 12 bases fit TRBD2. As DNA, the CDR3 is TGTGCCAGCAGCTCCTACCTAGCGGGGGGGAGTGAGCAGTTCTTC. Translation gives CASSSYLAGGSEQFF.